This passage covers 12 T cell receptor beta chains from one sample sequenced in a study of T cell changes during pregnancy in multiple sclerosis. Measured with immunoSEQ multiplex PCR; TCRdb has only the in-frame clones, and not every one. The sample includes over 50,000 clones, approximately 91% of them seen just once. The sample consisted of peripheral blood, taken after pregnancy. The receptors originated from a female donor with multiple sclerosis, enrolled in a pregnancy study.

V gene TRBV21-1 combines with J gene TRBJ2-7; the table's TRBD2 call for D was not verified on the DNA. TRBV21-1 is marked as a pseudogene. The CDR3 loop spans 15 amino acids. The CDR3 DNA reads TGTGCCAGCAGCAAAGTCGGAGGGGAGCCCTACGAGCAGTACTTC. It is translated as CASSKVGGEPYEQYF.

This chain uses TRBV10-3 with TRBJ2-5; 9 nucleotides line up with TRBD1. J was trimmed by 2 bases and V by 2 bases; bases with no gene match: 3. This CDR3 has 15 residues. CDR1 and CDR2 from the germline V gene are ENHRY and SYGVKD. CDR3 sequence: CAISEAGQGQETQYF. CDR3 nucleotide sequence: TGTGCCATCAGTGAGGCTGGACAGGGGCAAGAGACCCAGTACTTC.

This chain connects TRBV19 to TRBJ1-1; 8 bases are a match to TRBD1. CDR1 and CDR2 from the germline V gene are LNHDA and SQIVND (reference sequence). Trimming took 4 bases from V and 2 from J; bases not matched to a gene: 3. The CDR3 covers 14 residues. The CDR3 protein is CASSKSGGNTEAFF. The CDR3 region has the DNA TGTGCCAGTAGTAAATCAGGGGGCAACACTGAAGCTTTCTTT.

The chain has TRBV2 and TRBJ1-5; D may be TRBD1 (5 bases). The CDR3 is 12 amino acids. CDR1 is SNHLY and CDR2 is FYNNEI in the germline V gene. Trimming took 5 bases from V and 5 from J, leaving 7 bases between them. CDR3 region: CASSPGDQPQHF. CDR3 nucleotide sequence: TGTGCCAGCAGTCCGGGGGATCAGCCCCAGCATTTT.

This clone has a handful of counts. V usage is TRBV19 and J usage is TRBJ1-2; 7 nucleotides match TRBD1. Germline V gene data show CDR1 as LNHDA and CDR2 as SQIVND (reference sequence). Trimming at V came to 3 bases and at J to 7 bases, leaving 5 bases not matched to a gene. This CDR3 has 13 residues. The DNA for the CDR3 is TGTGCCAGTAGTATTCAGGGGGACTTTGGCTACACCTTC. Its protein is CASSIQGDFGYTF.

The chain couples TRBV9 to TRBJ2-2, with D uncertain. The germline CDR1 and CDR2 sequences are SGDLS and YYNGEE. Deletions cut 3 bases from V and 0 bases from J, with 6 bases between. The CDR3 has 14 residues. Here the CDR3 reads CASSGRTNTGELFF. The CDR3 nucleotides read TGTGCCAGCAGCGGGCGGACGAACACCGGGGAGCTGTTTTTT.

The V gene is TRBV7-3, the J gene TRBJ2-3, with D hard to call. CDR3 length equals 15 residues. Looked up from germline, CDR1 is SGHTA and CDR2 is FQGTGA. V lost 1 base, J lost 4 bases, and 12 bases lay in between. CDR3 in DNA: TGTGCCAGCAGCTTAATGGCCTCCCCCGCAGATACGCAGTATTTT. As protein: CASSLMASPADTQYF.

V gene TRBV7-2 combines with J gene TRBJ1-1, with D maybe TRBD1 (6 bases). The V gene lost 5 bases and the J gene lost 3 bases, with 13 bases spanning the gap. Germline CDR1 SGHTA, CDR2 FQGNSA. The CDR3 runs 14 residues. This CDR3 is CASSPGHLDTEAFF. CDR3 nucleotides: TGTGCCAGCAGCCCGGGACATTTGGACACTGAAGCTTTCTTT.

This clone was detected only a few times. The chain combines TRBV11-2 with TRBJ1-3; 7 nucleotides match TRBD1. Looked up from germline, CDR1 is SGHAT and CDR2 is FQNNGV. V trimming: 5 bases; J trimming: 3 bases; junction bases outside the gene matches: 10. This CDR3 spans 16 amino acids. The CDR3 loop is CASSPGTEIYGNTIYF. The CDR3 nucleotides are TGTGCCAGCAGCCCTGGGACAGAGATATATGGAAACACCATATATTTT.

This chain joins TRBV10-3 and TRBJ2-5, with TRBD2 identical over 8 bases. CDR1 is ENHRY and CDR2 is SYGVKD in the germline V gene. V lost 2 bases, J lost 1 base, and 3 bases stayed unmatched. This CDR3 has 15 amino acids. The CDR3 sequence is CAISEGSGAQETQYF. In nucleotides, the CDR3 is TGTGCCATCAGTGAGGGTAGCGGGGCCCAAGAGACCCAGTACTTC.

The rearrangement joins TRBV15 to TRBJ1-2; D is undetermined. The ends were cut back, 0 bases at V and 4 bases at J, with 9 bases in the middle. The CDR3 has 14 residues. CDR1 and CDR2 from the germline V gene are LNHNV and YYDKDF (reference sequence). The CDR3 sequence is CATSRDHSPYGYTF. The DNA of the CDR3 is TGTGCCACCAGCAGAGATCACAGCCCCTATGGCTACACCTTC.

V and J are TRBV28 and TRBJ1-1, with a weak D call TRBD1 (5 bases). The CDR3 contains 15 residues. The germline V gene has CDR1 MDHEN and CDR2 SYDVKM. The V end was cut by 4 bases, the J end by 0 bases, with 12 bases between. CDR3 sequence reads: CASSSPTAMNTEAFF. The CDR3 nucleotides read TGTGCCAGCAGTTCGCCGACAGCGATGAACACTGAAGCTTTCTTT.